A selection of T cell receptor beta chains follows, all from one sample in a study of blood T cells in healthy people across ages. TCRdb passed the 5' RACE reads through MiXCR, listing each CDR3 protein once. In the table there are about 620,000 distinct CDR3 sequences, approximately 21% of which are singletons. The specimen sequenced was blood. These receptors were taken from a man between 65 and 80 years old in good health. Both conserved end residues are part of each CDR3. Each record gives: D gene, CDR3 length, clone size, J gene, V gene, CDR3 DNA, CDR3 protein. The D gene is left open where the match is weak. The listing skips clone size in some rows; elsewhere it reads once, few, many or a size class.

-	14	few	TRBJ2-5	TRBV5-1	TGCGCCAGCAGCCTACAGGGAAGAGTGGAGACCCAGTACTTC	CASSLQGRVETQYF
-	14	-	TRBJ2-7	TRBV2	TGTGCCAGCAGCGGAGCTTGGGGGGTATGGGAGCAGTACTTC	CASSGAWGVWEQYF
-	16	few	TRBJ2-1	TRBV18	TGTGCCAGCTCACTCCAACCTAGCGAGTCCTACAATGAGCAGTTCTTC	CASSLQPSESYNEQFF
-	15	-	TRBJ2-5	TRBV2	TGTGCCAGCACTTCACAGCTCGGGACCGGAGGGACCCAGTACTTC	CASTSQLGTGGTQYF
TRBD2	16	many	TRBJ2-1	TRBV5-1	TGCGCCAGCAGCCTAAGACTAGCGGGAGGTAGGAATGAGCAGTTCTTC	CASSLRLAGGRNEQFF
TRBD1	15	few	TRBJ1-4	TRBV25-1	TGTGCCAGCAGTGACATGACAGGGAGCGAGGAAAAACTGTTTTTT	CASSDMTGSEEKLFF
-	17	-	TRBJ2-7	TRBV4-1	TGCGCCAGCAGCCAAGATATAAAAACGACTAGAACCTACGAGCAGTACTTC	CASSQDIKTTRTYEQYF
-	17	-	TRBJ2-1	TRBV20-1	TGCAGTGCTCCTCCGGCGACTCTGGGGGATAATGTTAATGAGCAGTTCTTC	CSAPPATLGDNVNEQFF
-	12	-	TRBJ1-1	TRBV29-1	TGCAGCGTTATTCGGGGGAACACTGAAGCTTTCTTT	CSVIRGNTEAFF
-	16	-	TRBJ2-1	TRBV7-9	TGTGCCAGCAGCTTTGTGTTGCTCAGCTCCTACAATGAGCAGTTCTTC	CASSFVLLSSYNEQFF
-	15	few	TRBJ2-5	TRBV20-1	TGCAGTGCTCCTTATACCGCATCCCAATACGGGACCCAGTACTTC	CSAPYTASQYGTQYF
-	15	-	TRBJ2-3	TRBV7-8	TGTGCCAGCAGCCCACTACTAGGAAACACAGATACGCAGTATTTT	CASSPLLGNTDTQYF
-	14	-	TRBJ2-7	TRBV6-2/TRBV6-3	TGTGCCATTCGGACAGTGTTCAGCTCCTACGAGCAGTACTTC	CAIRTVFSSYEQYF
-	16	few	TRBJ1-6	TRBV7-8	TGTGCCAGCAGCTGGGGGCAGGGCAAGGGGGATTCACCCCTCCACTTT	CASSWGQGKGDSPLHF
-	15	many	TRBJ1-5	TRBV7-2	TGTGCCAGCAGCTTAGCGCATGGACACAATCAGCCCCAGCATTTT	CASSLAHGHNQPQHF
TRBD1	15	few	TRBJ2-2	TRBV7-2	TGTGCCAGCAGTGTGACAGGGCCCGTCACCGGGGAGCTGTTTTTT	CASSVTGPVTGELFF
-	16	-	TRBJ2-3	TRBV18	TGTGCCAGCTCACCAGTTACGGCTTCTAGCACAGATACGCAGTATTTT	CASSPVTASSTDTQYF
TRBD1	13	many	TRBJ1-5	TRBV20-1	TGCAGTGTCCTCCGGGACAGGGATCAGCCCCAGCATTTT	CSVLRDRDQPQHF
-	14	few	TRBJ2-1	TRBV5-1	TGCGCCAGCAGCTTGGACCCGGGTTACAATGAGCAGTTCTTC	CASSLDPGYNEQFF
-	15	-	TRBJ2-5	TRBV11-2	TGTGCCAGCAGCTTAGAAGACGGACTCCAAGAGACCCAGTACTTC	CASSLEDGLQETQYF